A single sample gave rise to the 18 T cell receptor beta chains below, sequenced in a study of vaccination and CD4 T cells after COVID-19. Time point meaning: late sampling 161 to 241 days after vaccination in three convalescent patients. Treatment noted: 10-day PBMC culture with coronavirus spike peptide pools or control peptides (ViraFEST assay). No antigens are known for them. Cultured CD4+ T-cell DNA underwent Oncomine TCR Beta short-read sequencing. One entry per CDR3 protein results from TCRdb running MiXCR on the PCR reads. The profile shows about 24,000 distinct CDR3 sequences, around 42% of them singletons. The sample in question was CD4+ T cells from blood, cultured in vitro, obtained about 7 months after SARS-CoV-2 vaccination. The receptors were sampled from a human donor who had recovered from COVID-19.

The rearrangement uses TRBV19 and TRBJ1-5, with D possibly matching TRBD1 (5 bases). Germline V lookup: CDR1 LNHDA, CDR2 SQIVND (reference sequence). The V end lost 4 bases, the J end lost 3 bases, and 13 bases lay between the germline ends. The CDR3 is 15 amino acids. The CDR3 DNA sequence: TGTGCCAGTAGTACCCATAGGGGCGACAATCAGCCCCAGCATTTT. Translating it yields CASSTHRGDNQPQHF. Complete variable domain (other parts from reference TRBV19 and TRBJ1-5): DGGITQSPKYLFRKEGQNVTLSCEQNLNHDAMYWYRQDPGQGLRLIYYSQIVNDFQKGDIAEGYSVSREKKESFPLTVTSAQKNPTAFYLCASSTHRGDNQPQHFGDGTRLSIL.

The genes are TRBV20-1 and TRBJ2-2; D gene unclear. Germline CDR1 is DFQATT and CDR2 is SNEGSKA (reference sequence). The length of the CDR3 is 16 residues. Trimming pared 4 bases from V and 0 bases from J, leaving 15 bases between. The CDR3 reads CSATSAVNANTGELFF. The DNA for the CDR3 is TGCAGTGCTACCTCCGCAGTGAACGCGAACACCGGGGAGCTGTTTTTT.

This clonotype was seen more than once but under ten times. In DNA, the CDR3 is TGTGCCAGCAGCCCCAGGCTGGGACAGGGGGCCTACGAGCAGTACTTC. Its protein is CASSPRLGQGAYEQYF. The J gene is TRBJ2-7, the V gene TRBV7-6; 11 bases are a match to TRBD1. This CDR3 region has 16 residues. Germline CDR1 is SGHVS and CDR2 is FNYEAQ. The V and J ends lost 5 bases and 2 bases, in that order; junction bases with no gene match: 8.

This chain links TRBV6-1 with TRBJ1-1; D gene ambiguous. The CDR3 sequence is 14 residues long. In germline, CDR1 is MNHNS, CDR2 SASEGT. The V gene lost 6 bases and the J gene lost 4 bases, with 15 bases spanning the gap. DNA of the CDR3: TGTGCCAGCAGGGGGTGGGGTCAGTCCACTGAAGCTTTCTTT. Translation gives CASRGWGQSTEAFF.

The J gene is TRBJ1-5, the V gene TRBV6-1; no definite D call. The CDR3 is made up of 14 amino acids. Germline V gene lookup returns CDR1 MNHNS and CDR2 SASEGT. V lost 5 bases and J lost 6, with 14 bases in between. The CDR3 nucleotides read TGTGCCAGCAGTCCGCCCGAGGGCGTTCAGCCCCAGCATTTT. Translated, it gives CASSPPEGVQPQHF.

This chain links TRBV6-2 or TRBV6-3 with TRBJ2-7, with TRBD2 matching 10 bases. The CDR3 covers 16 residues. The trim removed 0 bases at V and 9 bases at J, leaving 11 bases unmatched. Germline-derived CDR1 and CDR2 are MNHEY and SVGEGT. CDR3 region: CASSYSNPAGGSGQYF. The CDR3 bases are TGTGCCAGCAGTTACTCGAATCCAGCGGGAGGGTCCGGGCAGTACTTC.

The CDR3 nucleotides read TGTGCCAGCAGTTTATTCTCCGGGAGTTATCCCCACGAGCAGTACTTC. Its protein product is CASSLFSGSYPHEQYF. The genes are TRBV27 and TRBJ2-7, with a possible D match to TRBD2 (6 bases). Germline-derived CDR1 and CDR2 are MNHEY and SMNVEV (reference sequence). V was clipped by 1 base and J by 5 bases, with 18 bases between them. This CDR3 contains 16 residues.

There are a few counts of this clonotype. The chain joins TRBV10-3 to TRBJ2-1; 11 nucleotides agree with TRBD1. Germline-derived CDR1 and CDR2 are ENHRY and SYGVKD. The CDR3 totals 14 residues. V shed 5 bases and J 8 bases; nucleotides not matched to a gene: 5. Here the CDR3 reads CAISTPGQGDEQFF. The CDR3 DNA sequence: TGTGCCATCAGTACGCCGGGACAGGGGGATGAGCAGTTCTTC.

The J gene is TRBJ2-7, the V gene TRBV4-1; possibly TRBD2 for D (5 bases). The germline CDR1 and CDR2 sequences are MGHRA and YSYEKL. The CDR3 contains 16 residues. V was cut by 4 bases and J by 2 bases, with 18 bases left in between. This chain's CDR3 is CASSRHGEVRAYEQYF. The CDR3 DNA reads TGCGCCAGCAGCCGGCACGGCGAGGTGAGGGCCTACGAGCAGTACTTC.

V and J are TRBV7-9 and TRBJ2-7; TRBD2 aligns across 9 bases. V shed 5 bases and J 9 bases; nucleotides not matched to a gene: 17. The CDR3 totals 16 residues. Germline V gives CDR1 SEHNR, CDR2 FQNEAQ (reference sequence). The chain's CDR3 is CASSRRMATSGIGQYF. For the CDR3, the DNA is TGTGCCAGCAGCCGTCGGATGGCGACTAGCGGCATCGGGCAGTACTTC. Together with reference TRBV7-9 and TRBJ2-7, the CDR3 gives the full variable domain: DTGVSQNPRHKITKRGQNVTFRCDPISEHNRLYWYRQTLGQGPEFLTYFQNEAQLEKSRLLSDRFSAERPKGSFSTLEIQRTEQGDSAMYLCASSRRMATSGIGQYFGPGTRLTVT.

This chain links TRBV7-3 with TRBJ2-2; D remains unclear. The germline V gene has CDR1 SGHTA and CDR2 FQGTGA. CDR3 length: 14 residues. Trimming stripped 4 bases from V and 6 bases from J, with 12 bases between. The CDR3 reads CASSSQINPGELFF. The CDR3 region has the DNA TGTGCCAGCAGCTCCCAGATCAACCCCGGGGAGCTGTTTTTT.

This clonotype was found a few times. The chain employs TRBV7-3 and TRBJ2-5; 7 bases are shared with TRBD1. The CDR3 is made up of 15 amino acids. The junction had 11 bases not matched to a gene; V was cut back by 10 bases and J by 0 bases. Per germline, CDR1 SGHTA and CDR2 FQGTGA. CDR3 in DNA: TGTGCCACACGGGACAGCCAGCGGTACCAAGAGACCCAGTACTTC. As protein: CATRDSQRYQETQYF.

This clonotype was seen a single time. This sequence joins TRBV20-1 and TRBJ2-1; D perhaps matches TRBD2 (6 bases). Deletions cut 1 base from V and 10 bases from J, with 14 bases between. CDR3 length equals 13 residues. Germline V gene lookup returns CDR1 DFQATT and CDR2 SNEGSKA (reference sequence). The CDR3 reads CSARAGVIEEQFF. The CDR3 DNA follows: TGCAGTGCTAGAGCGGGAGTGATTGAGGAGCAGTTCTTC.

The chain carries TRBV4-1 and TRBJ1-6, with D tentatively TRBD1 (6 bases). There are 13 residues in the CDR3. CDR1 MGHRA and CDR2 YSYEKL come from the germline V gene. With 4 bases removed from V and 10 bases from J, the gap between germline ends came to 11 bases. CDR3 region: CASSPQGNSPLHF. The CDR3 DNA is TGCGCCAGCAGCCCACAGGGTAACTCACCCCTCCACTTT.

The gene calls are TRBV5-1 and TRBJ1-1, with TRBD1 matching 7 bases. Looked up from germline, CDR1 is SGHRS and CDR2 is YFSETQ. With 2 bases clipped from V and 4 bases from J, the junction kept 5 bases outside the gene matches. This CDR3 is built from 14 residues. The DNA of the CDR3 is TGCGCCAGCAGCTTCCAGGGGGATTCCACTGAAGCTTTCTTT. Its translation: CASSFQGDSTEAFF.

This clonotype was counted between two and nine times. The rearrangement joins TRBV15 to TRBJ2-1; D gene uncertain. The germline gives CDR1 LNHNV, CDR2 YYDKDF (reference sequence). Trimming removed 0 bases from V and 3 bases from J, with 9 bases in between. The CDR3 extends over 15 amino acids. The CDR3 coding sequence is TGTGCCACCAGCAGAGACTTTCAGGTCTACAATGAGCAGTTCTTC. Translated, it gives CATSRDFQVYNEQFF.

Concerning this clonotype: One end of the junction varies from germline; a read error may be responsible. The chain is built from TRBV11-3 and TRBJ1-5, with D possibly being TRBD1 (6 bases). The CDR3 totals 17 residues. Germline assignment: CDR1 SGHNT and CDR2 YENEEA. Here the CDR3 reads CASGLGDRDTGSQPQHF. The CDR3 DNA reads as TGTGCCAGCGGCTTAGGCGATCGGGACACGGGTAGTCAGCCCCAGCATTTT.

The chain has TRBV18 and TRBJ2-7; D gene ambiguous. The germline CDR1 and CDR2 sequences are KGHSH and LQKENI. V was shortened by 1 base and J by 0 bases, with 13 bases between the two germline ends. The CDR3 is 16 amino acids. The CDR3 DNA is TGTGCCAGCTCACCACTGATCCCCAGTAGCTCCTACGAGCAGTACTTC. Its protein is CASSPLIPSSSYEQYF.